This T cell receptor beta chain was profiled in a study of blood T cell repertoires in COVID-19 (dated by TCRdb to 2018 to 2020). About the study as a whole: The collaborator samples originated in the United States, Italy and Spain and spanned the acute and convalescent phases of COVID-19. The prospective study material was composed of cDNA or gDNA derived from T cells, B-cell-depleted T cells, or PBMCs. Deeply sampled blood TCRbeta repertoires from subjects exposed to, actively infected with, or recovered from COVID-19 were included in the dataset. The repertoires were released in a freely available public database meant as a resource for research on the immune response to SARS-CoV-2. The samples were drawn from two sources: the first 160 participants of the ongoing ImmuneRACE study, and some 1,300 subjects contributed by 6 global collaborators. The sample metadata nearly always contained a de-identified subject ID, COVID-19 status, age in years and sex. Where available, HLA class I and class II types were obtained from metadata supplied by the sample provider rather than from assay-based typing.

Measured from the cysteine to the phenylalanine, the CDR3 is 18 residues long. The CDR3 DNA has 54 bases and is translated from base 1. Between the V and J ends, shortened by 1 base and 0 bases respectively, the junction contains 16 bases. CDR1 and CDR2 are read off the germline V gene (reference sequence) as SEHNR and FQNEAQ. Findings and caveats that apply to the study as a whole: Clinical and demographic metadata were provided uncurated, with the amount varying by source and participant.

In the case of this clone: No antigen is known for it. There are no base qualities to consult, and no much larger clone falls within one base.

TCRbeta CDR3 regions were amplified from genomic DNA by means of the immunoSEQ Assay, a bias-controlled multiplex PCR. On the authors' methods: Within the assay, amplification of reference gene primers was used to estimate how many nucleated cells each sample contained. Sequence reads were collapsed and filtered to measure the absolute abundance of every unique TCRbeta CDR3 rearrangement. For each sample, productive Simpson clonality was calculated as the square root of Simpson's diversity index over productive rearrangements. TCRdb obtained this table from immuneACCESS and retained in-frame rearrangements with V and J assigned. These tables miss some clones; where compared with another copy, unresolved V genes account for less than half of the shortfall, and the remainder is unexplained. The D gene and trimming were derived from the DNA, and the V and J assignments and clone size from that table. Present in this sample are roughly 25,000 clones, 85% to 90% of which were seen just once. The top ten hold less than 9% of the sample.

Collaborating institutions collected whole blood in K2EDTA tubes following their own protocols. For TCRbeta analysis, collaborators shipped samples as frozen whole blood, isolated PBMCs, or DNA extracted from either of those sample types. This sequence was found in a human donor in a cohort sampled during active COVID-19. The sequenced sample consisted of peripheral blood. The chain is made from TRBV7-9 and TRBJ2-1; the D gene is perhaps TRBD1, on 6 matching bases. Here is the DNA: TGTGCCAGCAGCTTAGGGGGGCAGTTCCGCAGCTCCTACAATGAGCAGTTCTTC. Its translation is CASSLGGQFRSSYNEQFF.